This is a list of T cell receptor beta chains from one sample in a study of post-analysis software for immune sequencing data. TCRdb recomputed calls from the PCR reads with MiXCR, one row per CDR3 protein. This table holds about half a million distinct CDR3 sequences, around a third found once. The sequenced sample was blood. All receptors come from a girl between 2 and 17 years old with multiple sclerosis. Each CDR3 is given with its conserved first and last residue. D genes are given only for firm matches. Rows may omit the clone size; those that give it use once, few, many or a size class.

TRBV27,-,TRBJ1-5,-,TGTGCCAGCAGTTTACAGGGGACTCATCAGCCCCAGCATTTT,CASSLQGTHQPQHF
TRBV6-6,TRBD1,TRBJ1-2,-,TGTGCCAGCAGTTTCCTACCGGGACAGGGTTTGAGCTACACCTTC,CASSFLPGQGLSYTF
TRBV5-1,TRBD1,TRBJ2-6,-,TGCGCCAGCAGCTGGGGGACAGGGTTAACTAACTCTGGGGCCAACGTCCTGACTTTC,CASSWGTGLTNSGANVLTF
TRBV6-1,-,TRBJ2-7,few,TGTGTCAGCCGTAACCTACAGGGAACCTACGAGCAGTACTTC,CVSRNLQGTYEQYF
TRBV7-2,TRBD2,TRBJ2-1,-,TGTGCCAGCAGCGAACTCGGACGGGGAGGGGATGAGCAGTTCTTC,CASSELGRGGDEQFF
TRBV10-3,-,TRBJ2-2,few,TGTGCCATATCGACTAGACCCGGGGAGCTGTTTTTT,CAISTRPGELFF
TRBV4-2,TRBD2,TRBJ2-3,-,TGTGCCAGCAGCCAAGATGGGACTAGCGGGGGGCGCACAGATACGCAGTATTTT,CASSQDGTSGGRTDTQYF
TRBV7-2,-,TRBJ1-2,few,TGTGCCAGCAGCTGGGGACGCGCCCGTAACTATGGCTACACCTTC,CASSWGRARNYGYTF
TRBV4-1,TRBD1,TRBJ1-2,-,TGCACCAGCAGCCAAGGGACAGGGACCGGCTACACCTTC,CTSSQGTGTGYTF
TRBV4-1,-,TRBJ1-2,-,TGCGCCAGCAGCCAAGGGGCCGGGTTTTATGGCTACACCTTC,CASSQGAGFYGYTF
TRBV12-3/TRBV12-4,-,TRBJ1-1,few,TGTGCCAGCAGTTCGACGGGACGGGGAATGAACACTGAAGCTTTCTTT,CASSSTGRGMNTEAFF
TRBV5-8,-,TRBJ1-6,few,TGTGCCAGCAGCGCTAGGGTCACCCGGGATTCACCCCTCCACTTT,CASSARVTRDSPLHF
TRBV18,TRBD1,TRBJ2-1,-,TGTGCCAGCTCAGGGCGACAGGGTGATGAGCAGTTCTTC,CASSGRQGDEQFF
TRBV15,TRBD1,TRBJ2-4,-,TGTGCCACCAGCCGACAGGGCAGCAAAAACATTCAGTACTTC,CATSRQGSKNIQYF
TRBV25-1,TRBD2,TRBJ2-5,-,TGTGCCAGCAGTGGACCGATGACTAGCGGGCTTAACAATGAGCAGTACTTC,CASSGPMTSGLNNEQYF
TRBV20-1,-,TRBJ1-4,few,TGCAGTGCCTCACCCAGAGGGAGCGAAAAACTGTTTTTT,CSASPRGSEKLFF
TRBV7-8,-,TRBJ2-1,few,TGTGCCAGCAGCTTATGGTGGGGGAACTACAATGAGCAGTTCTTC,CASSLWWGNYNEQFF